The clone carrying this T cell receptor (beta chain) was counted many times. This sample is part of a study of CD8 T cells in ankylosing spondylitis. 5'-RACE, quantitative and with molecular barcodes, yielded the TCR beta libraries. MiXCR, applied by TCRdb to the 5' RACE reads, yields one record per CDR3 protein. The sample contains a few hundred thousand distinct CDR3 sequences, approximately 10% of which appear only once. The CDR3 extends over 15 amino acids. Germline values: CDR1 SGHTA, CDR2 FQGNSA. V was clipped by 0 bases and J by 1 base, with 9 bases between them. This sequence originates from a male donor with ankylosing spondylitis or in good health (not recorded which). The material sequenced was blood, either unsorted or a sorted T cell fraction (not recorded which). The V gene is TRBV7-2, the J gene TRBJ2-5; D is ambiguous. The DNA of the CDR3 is TGTGCCAGCAGCTTAGCGGGGTCGGGCCAAGAGACCCAGTACTTC. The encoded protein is CASSLAGSGQETQYF.